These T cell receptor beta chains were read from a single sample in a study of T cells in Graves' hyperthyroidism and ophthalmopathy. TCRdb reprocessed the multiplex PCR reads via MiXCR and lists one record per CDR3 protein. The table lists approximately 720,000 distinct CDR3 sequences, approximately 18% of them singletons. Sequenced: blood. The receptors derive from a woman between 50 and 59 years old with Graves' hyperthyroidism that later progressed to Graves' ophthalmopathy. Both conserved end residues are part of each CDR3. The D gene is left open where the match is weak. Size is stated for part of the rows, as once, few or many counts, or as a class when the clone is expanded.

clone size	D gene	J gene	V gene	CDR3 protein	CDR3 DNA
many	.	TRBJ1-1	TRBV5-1	CASSLAEGTVNTEAFF	TGCGCCAGCAGCTTGGCAGAAGGGACGGTGAACACTGAAGCTTTCTTT
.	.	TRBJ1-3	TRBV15	CATSRASFGAGPGNTIYF	TGTGCCACCAGCAGAGCTTCGTTTGGGGCCGGCCCGGGAAACACCATATATTTT
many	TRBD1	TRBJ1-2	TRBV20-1	CSAREGGQVYGYTF	TGCAGTGCTAGAGAGGGGGGACAGGTCTATGGCTACACCTTC
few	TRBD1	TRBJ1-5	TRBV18	CASSPSGTGKNQPQHF	TGTGCCAGCTCACCCTCCGGGACAGGCAAAAATCAGCCCCAGCATTTT
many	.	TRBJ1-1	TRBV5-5	CASSRGALGMVNTEAFF	TGTGCCAGCAGCCGGGGAGCCCTGGGAATGGTGAACACTGAAGCTTTCTTT
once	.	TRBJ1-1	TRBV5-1	CASTRAVTGNTEAFF	TGCGCCAGCACCCGCGCAGTCACCGGGAACACTGAAGCTTTCTTT
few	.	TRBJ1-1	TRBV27	CASSLSWGGNTEAFF	TGTGCCAGCAGTTTATCGTGGGGGGGGAACACTGAAGCTTTCTTT
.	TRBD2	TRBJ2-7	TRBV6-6	CASSYLAGGDVMEQYF	TGTGCCAGCAGTTACTTAGCGGGGGGCGATGTGATGGAGCAGTACTTC
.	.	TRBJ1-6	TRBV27	CASSLQGENSPLHF	TGTGCCAGCAGTTTACAAGGGGAGAATTCACCCCTCCACTTT
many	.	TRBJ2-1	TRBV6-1	CASGGHLSEQFF	TGTGCCAGCGGGGGGCATTTGAGTGAGCAGTTCTTC
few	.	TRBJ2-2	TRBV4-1	CASSQGGVANTGELFF	TGCGCCAGCAGCCAGGGGGGAGTCGCGAACACCGGGGAGCTGTTTTTT
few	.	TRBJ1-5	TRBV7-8	CASSSSPGVQPQHF	TGTGCCAGCAGCTCAAGTCCAGGGGTGCAGCCCCAGCATTTT
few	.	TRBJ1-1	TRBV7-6	CASSLGQPGAEAFF	TGTGCCAGCAGCTTAGGACAGCCAGGCGCTGAAGCTTTCTTT
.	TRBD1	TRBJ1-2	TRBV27	CASTRGTGPGPSGYTF	TGTGCCAGCACCCGCGGGACAGGGCCTGGGCCTAGTGGCTACACCTTC
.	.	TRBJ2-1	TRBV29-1	CSVLTVTYGNEQFF	TGCAGCGTTTTGACAGTGACCTACGGGAATGAGCAGTTCTTC
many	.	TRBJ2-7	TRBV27	CASSSLSYEQYF	TGTGCCAGCAGCTCTCTCTCCTACGAGCAGTACTTC
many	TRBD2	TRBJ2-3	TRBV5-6	CASTTSGGSTDTQYF	TGTGCCAGCACCACTAGCGGGGGGTCCACAGATACGCAGTATTTT
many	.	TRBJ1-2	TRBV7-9	CASSPGGDGYTF	TGTGCCAGCAGCCCCGGGGGGGATGGCTACACCTTC
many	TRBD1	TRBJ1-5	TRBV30	CAWRAGGGQPQHF	TGTGCCTGGAGGGCAGGGGGCGGTCAGCCCCAGCATTTT
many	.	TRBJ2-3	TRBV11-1	CASSLFRDLGSDTQYF	TGTGCCAGCAGCTTATTCCGGGACCTTGGCTCAGATACGCAGTATTTT
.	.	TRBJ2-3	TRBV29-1	CSVEAGRGPNTDTQYF	TGCAGCGTTGAAGCGGGGCGGGGGCCCAACACAGATACGCAGTATTTT
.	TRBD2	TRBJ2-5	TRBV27	CASSSLLAGDQETQYF	TGTGCCAGCAGTTCGCTACTAGCGGGGGACCAAGAGACCCAGTACTTC
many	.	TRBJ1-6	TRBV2	CASSVVRAKRSPLHF	TGTGCCAGCAGTGTAGTCAGGGCCAAGCGTTCACCCCTCCACTTT
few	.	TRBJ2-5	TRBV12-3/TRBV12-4	CASSFLMYQETQYF	TGTGCCAGCAGTTTCCTTATGTACCAAGAGACCCAGTACTTC
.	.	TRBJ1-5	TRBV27	CASSLSGGPNQPQHF	TGTGCCAGCAGTTTATCGGGGGGTCCCAATCAGCCCCAGCATTTT
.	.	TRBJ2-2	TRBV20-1	CSAPRGGHTGELFF	TGCAGTGCACCAAGAGGGGGACACACCGGGGAGCTGTTTTTT
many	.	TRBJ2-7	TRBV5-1	CASSLASGRSSYEQYF	TGCGCCAGCAGCTTGGCTTCCGGCAGGAGCTCCTACGAGCAGTACTTC
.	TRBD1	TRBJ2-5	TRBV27	CASSFDRGPRETQYF	TGTGCCAGCAGTTTCGACAGGGGGCCTAGGGAGACCCAGTACTTC
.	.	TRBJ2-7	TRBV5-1	CASYVLGTYEQYF	TGCGCCAGCTACGTTCTGGGAACCTACGAGCAGTACTTC
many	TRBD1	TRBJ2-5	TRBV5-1	CASSLYGTDQETQYF	TGCGCCAGCAGCTTGTACGGGACAGACCAAGAGACCCAGTACTTC
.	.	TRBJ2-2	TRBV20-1	CSARPDPEGELFF	TGCAGTGCTAGACCCGACCCGGAGGGGGAGCTGTTTTTT
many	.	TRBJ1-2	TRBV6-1	CASSERVHFYGYTF	TGTGCCAGCAGTGAAAGGGTCCACTTCTATGGCTACACCTTC
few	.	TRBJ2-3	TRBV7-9	CASSPVGYRSTDTQYF	TGTGCCAGCAGCCCAGTGGGATACCGGAGCACAGATACGCAGTATTTT
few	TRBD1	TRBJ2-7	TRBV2	CASTKPGQTYEQYF	TGTGCCAGCACCAAACCGGGACAGACCTACGAGCAGTACTTC
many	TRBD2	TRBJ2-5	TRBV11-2	CASRTSGATREETQYF	TGTGCCAGCAGGACTAGCGGGGCCACAAGGGAAGAGACCCAGTACTTC